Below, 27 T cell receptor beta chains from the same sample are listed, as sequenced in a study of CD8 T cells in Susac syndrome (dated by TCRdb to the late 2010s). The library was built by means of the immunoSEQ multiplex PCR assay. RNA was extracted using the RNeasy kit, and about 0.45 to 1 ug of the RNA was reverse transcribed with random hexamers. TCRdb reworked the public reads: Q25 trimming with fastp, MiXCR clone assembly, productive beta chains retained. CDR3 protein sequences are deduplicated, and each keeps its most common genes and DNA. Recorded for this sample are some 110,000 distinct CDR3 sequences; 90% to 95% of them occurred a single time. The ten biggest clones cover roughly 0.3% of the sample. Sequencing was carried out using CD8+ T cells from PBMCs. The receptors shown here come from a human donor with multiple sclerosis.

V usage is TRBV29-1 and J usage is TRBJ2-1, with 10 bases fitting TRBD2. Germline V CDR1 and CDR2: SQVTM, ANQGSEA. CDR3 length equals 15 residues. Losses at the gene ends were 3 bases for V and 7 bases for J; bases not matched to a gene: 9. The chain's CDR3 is CSVDPSGSRSNEQFF. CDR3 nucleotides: TGCAGCGTTGACCCTAGCGGGAGTCGTTCAAATGAGCAGTTCTTC.

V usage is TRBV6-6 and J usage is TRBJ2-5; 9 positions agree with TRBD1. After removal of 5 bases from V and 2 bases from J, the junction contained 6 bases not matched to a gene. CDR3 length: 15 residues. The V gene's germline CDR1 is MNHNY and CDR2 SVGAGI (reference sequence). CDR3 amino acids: CASSRTGQGQETQYF. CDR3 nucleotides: TGTGCCAGCAGTCGGACGGGACAGGGACAAGAGACCCAGTACTTC.

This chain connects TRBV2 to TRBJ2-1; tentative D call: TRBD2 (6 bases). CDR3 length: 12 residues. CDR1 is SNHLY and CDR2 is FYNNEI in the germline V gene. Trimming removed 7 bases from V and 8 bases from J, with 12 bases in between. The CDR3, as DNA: TGTGCCAGCATGGGTGCGGGGTATGAGCAGTTCTTC. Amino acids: CASMGAGYEQFF. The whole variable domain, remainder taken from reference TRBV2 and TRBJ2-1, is EPEVTQTPSHQVTQMGQEVILRCVPISNHLYFYWYRQILGQKVEFLVSFYNNEISEKSEIFDDQFSVERPDGSNFTLKIRSTKLEDSAMYFCASMGAGYEQFFGPGTRLTVL.

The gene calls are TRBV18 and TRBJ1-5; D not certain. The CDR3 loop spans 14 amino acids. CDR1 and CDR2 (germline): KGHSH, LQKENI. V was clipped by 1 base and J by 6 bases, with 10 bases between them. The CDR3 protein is CASSPRGYRQPQHF. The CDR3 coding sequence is TGTGCCAGCTCACCACGAGGGTATCGTCAGCCCCAGCATTTT.

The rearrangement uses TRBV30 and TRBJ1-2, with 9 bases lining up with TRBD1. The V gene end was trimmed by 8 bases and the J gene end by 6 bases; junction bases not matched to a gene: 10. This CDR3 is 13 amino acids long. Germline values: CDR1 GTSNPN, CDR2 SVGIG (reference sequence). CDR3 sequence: CAHTARQGDGYTF. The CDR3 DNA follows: TGTGCCCACACGGCTCGACAGGGGGATGGCTACACCTTC.

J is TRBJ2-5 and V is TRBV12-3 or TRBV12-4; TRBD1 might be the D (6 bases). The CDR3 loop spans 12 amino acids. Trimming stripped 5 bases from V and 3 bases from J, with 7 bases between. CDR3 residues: CASSRDKETQYF. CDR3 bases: TGTGCCAGCAGTCGGGACAAAGAGACCCAGTACTTC.

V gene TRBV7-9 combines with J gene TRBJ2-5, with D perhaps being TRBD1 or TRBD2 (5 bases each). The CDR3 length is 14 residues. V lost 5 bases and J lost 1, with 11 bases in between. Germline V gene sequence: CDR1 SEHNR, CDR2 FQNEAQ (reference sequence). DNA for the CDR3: TGTGCCAGCAGCCGACCGGGGCCCCAAGAGACCCAGTACTTC. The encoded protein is CASSRPGPQETQYF.

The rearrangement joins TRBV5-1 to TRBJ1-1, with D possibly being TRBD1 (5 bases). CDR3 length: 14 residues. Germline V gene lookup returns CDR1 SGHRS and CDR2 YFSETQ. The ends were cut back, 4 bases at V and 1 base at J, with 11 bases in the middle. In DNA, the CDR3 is TGCGCCAGCAGCGCTTACAGGAAGAACACTGAAGCTTTCTTT. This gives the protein CASSAYRKNTEAFF.

CDR3 loop: CAISESYGTSGYNEQFF. In DNA form, the CDR3 reads TGTGCCATCAGTGAGTCCTACGGGACTAGCGGATACAATGAGCAGTTCTTC. This chain uses TRBV10-3 with TRBJ2-1, with 11 bases aligning to TRBD2. The CDR3 runs 17 residues. Germline values: CDR1 ENHRY, CDR2 SYGVKD. V shed 0 bases, J shed 4 bases, and the junction held 5 bases outside the gene matches.

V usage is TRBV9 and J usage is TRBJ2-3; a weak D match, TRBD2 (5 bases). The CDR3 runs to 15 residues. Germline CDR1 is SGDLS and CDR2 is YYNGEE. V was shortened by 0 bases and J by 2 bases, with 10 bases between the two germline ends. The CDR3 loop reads CASSVGEGATDTQYF. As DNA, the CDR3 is TGTGCCAGCAGCGTAGGTGAGGGAGCCACAGATACGCAGTATTTT.

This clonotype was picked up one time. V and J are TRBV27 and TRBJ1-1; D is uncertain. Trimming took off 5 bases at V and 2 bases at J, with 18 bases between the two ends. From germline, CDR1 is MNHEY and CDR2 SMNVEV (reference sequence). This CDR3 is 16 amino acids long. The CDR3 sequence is CASSPTGPSLNTEAFF. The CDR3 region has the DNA TGTGCCAGCAGTCCCACCGGCCCGAGTCTAAACACTGAAGCTTTCTTT.

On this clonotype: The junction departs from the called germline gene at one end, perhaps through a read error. Here the CDR3 DNA reads TGTGCCAGCAGCCTCTACCGGGGCATCCAGATCGTGGTCTTC. Encoded protein: CASSLYRGIQIVVF. The gene calls are TRBV4-2 and TRBJ2-1; possibly TRBD1 or TRBD2 for D (5 bases each). This CDR3 is built from 14 residues. The germline V gene has CDR1 LGHNA and CDR2 YNFKEQ.

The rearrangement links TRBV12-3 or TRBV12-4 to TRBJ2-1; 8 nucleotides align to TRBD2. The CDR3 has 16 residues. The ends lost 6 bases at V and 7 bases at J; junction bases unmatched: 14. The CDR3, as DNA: TGTGCCAGCAGCCCCGGTGGGACTGCGGGAGGAAATGAGCAGTTCTTC. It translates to CASSPGGTAGGNEQFF.

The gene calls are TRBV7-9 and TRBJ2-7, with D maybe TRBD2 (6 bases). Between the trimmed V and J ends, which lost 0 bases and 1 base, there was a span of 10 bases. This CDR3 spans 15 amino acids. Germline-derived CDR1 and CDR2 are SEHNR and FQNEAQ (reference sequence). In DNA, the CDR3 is TGTGCCAGCAGCTTAGCGGGGGGAACTTCCTACGAGCAGTACTTC. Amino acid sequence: CASSLAGGTSYEQYF.

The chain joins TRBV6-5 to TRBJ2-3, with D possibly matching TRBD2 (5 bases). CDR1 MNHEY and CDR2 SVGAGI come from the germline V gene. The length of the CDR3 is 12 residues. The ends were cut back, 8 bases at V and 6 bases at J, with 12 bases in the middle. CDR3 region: CASGWRWDTQYF. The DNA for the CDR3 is TGTGCCAGCGGATGGAGGTGGGATACGCAGTATTTT.

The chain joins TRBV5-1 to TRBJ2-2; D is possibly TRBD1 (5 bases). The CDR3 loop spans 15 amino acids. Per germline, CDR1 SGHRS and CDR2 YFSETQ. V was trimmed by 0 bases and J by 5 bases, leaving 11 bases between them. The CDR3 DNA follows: TGCGCCAGCAGCTTGGATGGGGCTTGGACCGGGGAGCTGTTTTTT. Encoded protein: CASSLDGAWTGELFF.

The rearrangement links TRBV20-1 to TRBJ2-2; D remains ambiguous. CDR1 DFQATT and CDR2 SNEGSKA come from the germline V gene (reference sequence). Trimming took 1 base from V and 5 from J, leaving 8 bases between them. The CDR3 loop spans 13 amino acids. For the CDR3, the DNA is TGCAGTGCTAGAGCCTTCGGGACCGGGGAGCTGTTTTTT. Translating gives CSARAFGTGELFF.

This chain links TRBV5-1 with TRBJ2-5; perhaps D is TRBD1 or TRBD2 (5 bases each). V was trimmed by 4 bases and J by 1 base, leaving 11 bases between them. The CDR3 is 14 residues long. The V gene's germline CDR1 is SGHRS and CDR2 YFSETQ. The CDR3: CASSRGRGQETQYF. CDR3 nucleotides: TGCGCCAGCAGCCGGGGACGCGGCCAAGAGACCCAGTACTTC.

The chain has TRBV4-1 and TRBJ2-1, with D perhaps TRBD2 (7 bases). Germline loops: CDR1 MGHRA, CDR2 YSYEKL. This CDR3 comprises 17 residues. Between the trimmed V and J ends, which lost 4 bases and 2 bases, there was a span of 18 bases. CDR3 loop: CASSRFRGAIPYNEQFF. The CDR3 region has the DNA TGCGCCAGCAGCCGATTCCGGGGGGCAATCCCCTACAATGAGCAGTTCTTC.

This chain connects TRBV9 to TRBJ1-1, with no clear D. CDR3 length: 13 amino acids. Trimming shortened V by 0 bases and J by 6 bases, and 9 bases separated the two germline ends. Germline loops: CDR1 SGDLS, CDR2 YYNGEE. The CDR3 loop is CASSVGGLAEAFF. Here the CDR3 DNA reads TGTGCCAGCAGCGTAGGTGGGCTGGCTGAAGCTTTCTTT.

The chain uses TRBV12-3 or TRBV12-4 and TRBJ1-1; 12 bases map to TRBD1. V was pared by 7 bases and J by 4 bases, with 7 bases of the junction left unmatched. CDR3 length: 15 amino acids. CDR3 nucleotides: TGTGCCAGCAATAAACCGGGACAGGGGGCCACTGAAGCTTTCTTT. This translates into CASNKPGQGATEAFF.

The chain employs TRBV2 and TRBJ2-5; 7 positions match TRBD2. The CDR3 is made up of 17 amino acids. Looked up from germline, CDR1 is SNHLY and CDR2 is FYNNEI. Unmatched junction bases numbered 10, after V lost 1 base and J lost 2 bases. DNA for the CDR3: TGTGCCAGCAGTGAAGATCCCAGGGAGGGTAATCAAGAGACCCAGTACTTC. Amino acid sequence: CASSEDPREGNQETQYF.

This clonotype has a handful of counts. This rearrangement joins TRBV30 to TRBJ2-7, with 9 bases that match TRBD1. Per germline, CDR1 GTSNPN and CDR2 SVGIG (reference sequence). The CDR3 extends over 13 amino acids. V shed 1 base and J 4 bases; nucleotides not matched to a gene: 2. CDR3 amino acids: CAWSAGTGYEQYV. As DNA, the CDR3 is TGTGCCTGGAGTGCCGGGACAGGGTACGAGCAGTACGTC.

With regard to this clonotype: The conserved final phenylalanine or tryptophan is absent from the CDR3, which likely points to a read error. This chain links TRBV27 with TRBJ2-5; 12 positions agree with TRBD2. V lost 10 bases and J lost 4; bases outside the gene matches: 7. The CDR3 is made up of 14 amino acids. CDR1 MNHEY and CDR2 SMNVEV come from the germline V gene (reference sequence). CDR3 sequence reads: CATQTSGSRETQYL. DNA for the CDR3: TGTGCCACCCAGACTAGCGGGAGTCGAGAGACCCAGTACCTC.

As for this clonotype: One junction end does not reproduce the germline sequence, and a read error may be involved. This chain's CDR3 is CASSFTQGNTQYF. In nucleotides, the CDR3 is TGTGCCAGCAGCTTCACTCAGGGGAACACTCAGTACTTC. The chain joins TRBV7-2 to TRBJ2-4; D possibly corresponds to TRBD1 (6 bases). CDR3 length equals 13 residues. Germline V CDR1 and CDR2: SGHTA, FQGNSA.

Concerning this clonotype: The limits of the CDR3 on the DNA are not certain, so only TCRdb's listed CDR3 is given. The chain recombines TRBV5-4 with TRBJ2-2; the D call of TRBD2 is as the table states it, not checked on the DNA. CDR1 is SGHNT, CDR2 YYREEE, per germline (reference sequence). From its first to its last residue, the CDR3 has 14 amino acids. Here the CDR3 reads CASSLPGRPGSCFF.

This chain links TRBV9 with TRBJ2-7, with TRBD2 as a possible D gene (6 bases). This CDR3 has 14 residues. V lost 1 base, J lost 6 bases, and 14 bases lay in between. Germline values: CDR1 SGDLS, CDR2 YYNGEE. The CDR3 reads CASSVYGDSSEQYF. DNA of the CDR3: TGTGCCAGCAGCGTATACGGGGACTCCAGCGAGCAGTACTTC.